This T cell receptor (beta chain) was identified in a study of T cells after yellow fever vaccination. Findings of the study overall: Weaker overall was a secondary response that nonetheless peaked faster, on day 5 versus 15. Booster samples showed a return of most primary-vaccination clones (roughly 96% CD4, 85% to 90% CD8). High-abundance clonotypes from the bulk population could contaminate FACS-sorted repertoires.

Germline CDR1 SEHNR, CDR2 FQNEAQ (reference sequence). With V trimmed by 5 bases and J by 8 bases, 6 bases remained unmatched. The CDR3 contains 14 residues. TCR cDNA, made by 5'RACE template switching, carried an added universal primer site and UMIs. TCRdb fed the 5' RACE reads into MiXCR, producing one record per CDR3 protein. The sample carries about 160,000 distinct CDR3 sequences, under 7.5% recorded once. As for this clonotype: The antigen is not known.

V is TRBV7-9 and J is TRBJ1-4; TRBD1 agrees at 9 bases. The sequences come from CD4+ T cells sorted from PBMCs, collected 5 to 6 days after the first yellow fever vaccination. This TCR was recovered from a man aged 18 to 29 who received the YFV17D yellow fever vaccine. The CDR3 DNA follows: TGTGCCAGCAGCCCTACAGGGGGCGCCGAAAAACTGTTTTTT. Its translation is CASSPTGGAEKLFF.